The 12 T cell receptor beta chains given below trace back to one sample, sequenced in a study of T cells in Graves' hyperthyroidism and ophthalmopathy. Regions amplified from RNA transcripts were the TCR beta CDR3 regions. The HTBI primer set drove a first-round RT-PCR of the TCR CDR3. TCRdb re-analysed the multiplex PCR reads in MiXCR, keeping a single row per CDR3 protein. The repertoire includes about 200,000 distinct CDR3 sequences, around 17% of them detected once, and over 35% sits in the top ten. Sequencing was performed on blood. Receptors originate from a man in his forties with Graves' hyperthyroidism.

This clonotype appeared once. CDR3 loop: CASSDQGAYGYTF. The CDR3 DNA follows: TGTGCCAGCAGTGATCAGGGGGCATATGGCTACACCTTC. The chain has TRBV2 and TRBJ1-2; 8 bases align to TRBD1. The V gene end was trimmed by 3 bases and the J gene end by 5 bases; junction bases not matched to a gene: 2. The germline V gene encodes CDR1 SNHLY and CDR2 FYNNEI. This CDR3 spans 13 amino acids.

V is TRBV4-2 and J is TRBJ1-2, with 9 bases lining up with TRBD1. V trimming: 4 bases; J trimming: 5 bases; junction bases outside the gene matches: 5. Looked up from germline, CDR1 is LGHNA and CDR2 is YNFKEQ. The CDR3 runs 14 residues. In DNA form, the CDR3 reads TGTGCCAGCAGCCCCTTGGGACAGGGTTATGGCTACACCTTC. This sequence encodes CASSPLGQGYGYTF.

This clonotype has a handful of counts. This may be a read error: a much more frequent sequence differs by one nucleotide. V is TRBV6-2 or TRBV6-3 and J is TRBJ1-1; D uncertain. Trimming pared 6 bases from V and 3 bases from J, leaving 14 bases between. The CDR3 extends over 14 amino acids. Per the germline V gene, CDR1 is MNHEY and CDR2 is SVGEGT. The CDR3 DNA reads TGTGCCAGCAGCGAACAGACCATGGACACTGAAGCTTTCTTT. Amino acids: CASSEQTMDTEAFF.

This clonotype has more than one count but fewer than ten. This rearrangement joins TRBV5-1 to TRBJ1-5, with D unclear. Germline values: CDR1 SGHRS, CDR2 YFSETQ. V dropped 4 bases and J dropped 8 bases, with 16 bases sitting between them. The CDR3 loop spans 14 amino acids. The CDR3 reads CASSPNGPSEPQHF. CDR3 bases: TGCGCCAGCAGCCCTAATGGGCCCTCGGAGCCCCAGCATTTT.

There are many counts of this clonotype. DNA of the CDR3: TGTGCCAGCAGCCAATTGAGGAATGAGCAGTTCTTC. It encodes CASSQLRNEQFF. The chain is built from TRBV3-1 and TRBJ2-1; D is undetermined. Per germline, CDR1 LGHDT and CDR2 YNNKEL (reference sequence). V was clipped by 2 bases and J by 7 bases, with 6 bases between them. This CDR3 spans 12 amino acids.

Here the CDR3 reads CASGLGGFSGNTIYF. The CDR3 DNA is TGTGCCAGCGGTCTTGGGGGGTTTTCTGGAAACACCATATATTTT. The V call is TRBV6-1, the J call TRBJ1-3; a possible D gene is TRBD1 (5 bases). Germline V gene data show CDR1 as MNHNS and CDR2 as SASEGT. Trimming left V 8 bases short and J 1 base short, with 15 bases between. The CDR3 consists of 15 residues.

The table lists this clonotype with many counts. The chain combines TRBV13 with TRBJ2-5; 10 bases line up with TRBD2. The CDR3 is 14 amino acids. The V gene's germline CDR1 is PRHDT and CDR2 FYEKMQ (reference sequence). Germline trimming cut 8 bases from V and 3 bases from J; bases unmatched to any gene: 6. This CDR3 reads CASCERGGKETQYF. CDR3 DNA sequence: TGTGCCAGCTGCGAGCGGGGGGGAAAAGAGACCCAGTACTTC.

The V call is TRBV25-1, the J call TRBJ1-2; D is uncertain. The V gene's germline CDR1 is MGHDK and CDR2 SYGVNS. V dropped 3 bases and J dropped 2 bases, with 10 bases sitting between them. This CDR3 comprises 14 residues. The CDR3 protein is CASSDRILNYGYTF. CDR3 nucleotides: TGTGCCAGCAGTGACAGGATACTAAACTATGGCTACACCTTC.

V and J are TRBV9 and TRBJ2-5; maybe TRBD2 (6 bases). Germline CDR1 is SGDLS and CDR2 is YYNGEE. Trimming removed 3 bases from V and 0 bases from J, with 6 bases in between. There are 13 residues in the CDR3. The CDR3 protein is CASSGDYQETQYF. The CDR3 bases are TGTGCCAGCAGCGGGGACTACCAAGAGACCCAGTACTTC. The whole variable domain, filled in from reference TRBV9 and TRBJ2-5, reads DSGVTQTPKHLITATGQRVTLRCSPRSGDLSVYWYQQSLDQGLQFLIQYYNGEERAKGNILERFSAQQFPDLHSELNLSSLELGDSALYFCASSGDYQETQYFGPGTRLLVL.

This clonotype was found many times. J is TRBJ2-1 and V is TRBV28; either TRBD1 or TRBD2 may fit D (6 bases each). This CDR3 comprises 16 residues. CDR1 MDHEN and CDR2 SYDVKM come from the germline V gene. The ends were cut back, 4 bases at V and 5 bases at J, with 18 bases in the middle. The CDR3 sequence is CASSSLGGQSHNEQFF. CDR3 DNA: TGTGCCAGCAGTTCACTCGGGGGACAAAGCCACAATGAGCAGTTCTTC.

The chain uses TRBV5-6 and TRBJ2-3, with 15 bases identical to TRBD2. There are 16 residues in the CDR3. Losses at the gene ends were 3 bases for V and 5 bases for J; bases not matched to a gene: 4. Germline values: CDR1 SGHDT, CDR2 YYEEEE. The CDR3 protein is CASSSGLAGGGDTQYF. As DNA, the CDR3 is TGTGCCAGCAGCTCGGGACTAGCGGGGGGTGGAGATACGCAGTATTTT. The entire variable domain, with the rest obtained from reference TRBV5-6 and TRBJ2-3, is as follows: DAGVTQSPTHLIKTRGQQVTLRCSPKSGHDTVSWYQQALGQGPQFIFQYYEEEERQRGNFPDRFSGHQFPNYSSELNVNALLLGDSALYLCASSSGLAGGGDTQYFGPGTRLTVL.

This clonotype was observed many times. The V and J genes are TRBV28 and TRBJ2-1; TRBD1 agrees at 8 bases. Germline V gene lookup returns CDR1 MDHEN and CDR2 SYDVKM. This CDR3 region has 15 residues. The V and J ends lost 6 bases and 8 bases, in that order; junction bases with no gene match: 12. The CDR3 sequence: CASSSWTGPMDEQFF. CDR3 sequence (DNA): TGTGCCAGCAGCTCTTGGACAGGGCCGATGGATGAGCAGTTCTTC.